Included here is one TCR beta chain sequence, with context. Antigen: not known. This CDR3 is built from 15 residues. Germline CDR1 SGHAT, CDR2 FQNNGV. Trimming cost V 3 bases and J 2 bases; bases outside gene matches: 6. As the sequencing template, cDNA was produced by extracting RNA and reverse transcribing it. Sequencing was performed with immunoSEQ multiplex PCR; in TCRdb, only in-frame clones are kept and a portion is missing. The sample has 270,000 or so clones, about three fifths seen once. These data belong to a study of CD8+ T cells in alopecia areata. Study-level points and caveats: Association of baseline CD8+ expansion with response is uncertain owing to one nonresponder. Clonality was higher in lesional than normal scalp, especially in alopecia totalis/universalis. In scalp, tofacitinib significantly decreased clonality and expanded CD8+ clones among the top 100.

Treatment: oral pan-JAK inhibitor, 5-10 mg twice daily. Sorting of PBMCs yielded the CD4+ and CD8+ T cells. The sample in question was CD4+ T cells sorted from blood, obtained at week 24, from a patient treated with tofacitinib. The TCR was taken from a human donor with alopecia areata. This rearrangement joins TRBV11-2 to TRBJ2-7; TRBD2 matches 8 bases. The CDR3 here is CASSLTAGGPYEQYF. DNA for the CDR3: TGTGCCAGCAGCTTGACGGCGGGGGGACCCTACGAGCAGTACTTC.